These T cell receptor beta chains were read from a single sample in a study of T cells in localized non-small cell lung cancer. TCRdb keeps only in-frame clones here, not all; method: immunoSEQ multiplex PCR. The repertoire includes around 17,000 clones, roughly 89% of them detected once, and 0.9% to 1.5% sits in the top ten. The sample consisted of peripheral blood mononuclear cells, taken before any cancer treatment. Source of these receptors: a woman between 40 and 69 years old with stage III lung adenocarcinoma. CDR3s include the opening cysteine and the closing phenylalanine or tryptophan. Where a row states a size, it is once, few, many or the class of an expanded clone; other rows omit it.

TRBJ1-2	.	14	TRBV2	CASNPGTGSYGYTF
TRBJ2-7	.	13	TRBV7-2	CASYSDGSYEQYF
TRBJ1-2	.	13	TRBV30	CACDRDGDYGYTF
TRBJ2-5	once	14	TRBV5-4	CASSFSQGQETQYF
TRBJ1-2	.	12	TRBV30	CAWSIRGRGYTF
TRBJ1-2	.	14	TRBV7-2	CASSSGGEVYGYTF
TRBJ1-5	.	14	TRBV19	CASSIEEGRQPQHF
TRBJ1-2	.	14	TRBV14	CASSPGLGAGGYTF
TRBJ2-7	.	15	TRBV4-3	CASSQRLADLYEQYF
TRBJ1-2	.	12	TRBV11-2	CASSLESYGYTF
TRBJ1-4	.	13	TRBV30	CAWSGRGTEKLFF
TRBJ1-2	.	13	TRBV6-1	CASSEDRNYGYTF
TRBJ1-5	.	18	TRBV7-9	CASSFHPSFGPSNQPQHF
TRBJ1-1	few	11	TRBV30	CAWGSDTEAFF
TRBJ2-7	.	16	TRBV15	CATSTGQTPVGSEQYF
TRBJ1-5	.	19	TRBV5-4	CASRLSEGREIRSNQPQHF
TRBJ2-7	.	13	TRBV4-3	CASGDRSSYEQYF
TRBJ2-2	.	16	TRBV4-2	CASSQTSGRSTGELFF
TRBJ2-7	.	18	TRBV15	CATSREIRDVMSSYEQYF
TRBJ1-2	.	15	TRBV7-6	CASSTGTEGPYGYTF
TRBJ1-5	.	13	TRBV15	CATSTGLHQPQHF
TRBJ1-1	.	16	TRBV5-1	CASRLTPDRANTEAFF
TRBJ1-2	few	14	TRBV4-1	CASSQDLGNYGYTF
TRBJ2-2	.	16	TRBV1	CTSSQLRGLEAGELFF
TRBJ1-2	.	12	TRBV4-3	CASSQRNYGYTF